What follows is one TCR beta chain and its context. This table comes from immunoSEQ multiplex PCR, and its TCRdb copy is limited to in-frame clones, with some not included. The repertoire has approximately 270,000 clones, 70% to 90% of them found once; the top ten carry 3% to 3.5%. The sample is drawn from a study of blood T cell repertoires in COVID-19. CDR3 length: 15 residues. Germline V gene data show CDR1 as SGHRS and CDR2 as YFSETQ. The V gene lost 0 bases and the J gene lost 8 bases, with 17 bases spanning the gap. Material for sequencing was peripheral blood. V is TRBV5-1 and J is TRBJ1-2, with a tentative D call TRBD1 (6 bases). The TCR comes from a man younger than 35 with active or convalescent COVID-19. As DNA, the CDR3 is TGCGCCAGCAGCTTGGCCCAGGGGAGTATTGGCGGCTACACCTTC. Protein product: CASSLAQGSIGGYTF.